This TCR beta chain was sequenced during a study of T cells in localized non-small cell lung cancer. The CDR3 covers 11 residues. The germline V and J ends were trimmed by 2 bases and 9 bases, with 7 bases remaining between them. From germline, CDR1 is ENHRY and CDR2 SYGVKD. Clones were sequenced by immunoSEQ multiplex PCR, and TCRdb holds only the in-frame ones, with some missing. The sample records some 24,000 clones, approximately 90% being singletons. Worth noting for this clone: Its cognate antigen is unknown.

Notes on the study in general: Among the top 100 tumor clones, a median around 60 appeared in adjacent lung. T cell clonality was highest in uninvolved adjacent lung, above tumor. Sequence data derive from only one tumor region, so heterogeneity remains possible.

The chain joins TRBV10-3 to TRBJ1-1; no clear D. The sample here was peripheral blood, taken before any cancer treatment. This sequence was found in a woman aged 40-75 years with stage I lung adenocarcinoma. The CDR3 nucleotides read TGTGCCATCAGTGAGCCCCCGAAAGCTTTCTTT. This gives the protein CAISEPPKAFF.